Presented here are 14 T cell receptor beta chains from one specimen sequenced in a study of cytomegalovirus exposure and HLA in healthy donors. PCR employed 60 Vbeta and 13 Jbeta primers. TCRdb keeps only in-frame clones here, not all; method: immunoSEQ multiplex PCR. The top ten clones hold under 2% of a sample with around 160,000 clones, 65% to 85% of them seen once. Sequencing used PBMCs. The receptors come from a young woman in good health and CMV-seronegative.

In nucleotides, the CDR3 is TGTGCCAGCAGTTATCGGGGGTACTATGGCTACACCTTC. Translating it yields CASSYRGYYGYTF. The rearrangement uses TRBV6-1 and TRBJ1-2, with a tentative D call TRBD1 (5 bases). The CDR3 is made up of 13 amino acids. Germline CDR1 and CDR2: MNHNS and SASEGT. Trimming took 5 bases from V and 3 from J, leaving 10 bases between them.

This clone was recorded only once. The chain has TRBV6-1 and TRBJ2-7; a possible D gene is TRBD2 (5 bases). The CDR3 spans 13 residues. V was cut by 4 bases and J by 6 bases, with 13 bases left in between. Germline V gene sequence: CDR1 MNHNS, CDR2 SASEGT. Written as DNA, the CDR3 is TGTGCCAGCAGTGCTCAACCCCGGGGCGAGCAGTACTTC. Translated: CASSAQPRGEQYF.

This chain joins TRBV28 and TRBJ1-2; no firm D call. The germline V gene has CDR1 MDHEN and CDR2 SYDVKM. V dropped 3 bases and J dropped 1 base, with 6 bases sitting between them. The CDR3 runs to 13 residues. CDR3 DNA: TGTGCCAGCAGTTTCCTTTATAACTATGGCTACACCTTC. Residues: CASSFLYNYGYTF.

CDR3 nucleotide sequence: TGTGCCAGCAGTGCCGGGACTACTTCCTACGAGCAGTACTTC. Translating gives CASSAGTTSYEQYF. This chain links TRBV2 with TRBJ2-7; TRBD2 aligns across 7 bases. CDR1 SNHLY and CDR2 FYNNEI come from the germline V gene. Unmatched junction bases numbered 4, after V lost 4 bases and J lost 1 base. The CDR3 sequence is 14 residues long. Full variable domain (missing parts from reference TRBV2 and TRBJ2-7): EPEVTQTPSHQVTQMGQEVILRCVPISNHLYFYWYRQILGQKVEFLVSFYNNEISEKSEIFDDQFSVERPDGSNFTLKIRSTKLEDSAMYFCASSAGTTSYEQYFGPGTRLTVT.

The chain links TRBV5-6 to TRBJ2-3; 9 nucleotides agree with TRBD2. CDR1 is SGHDT and CDR2 is YYEEEE in the germline V gene. The CDR3 is 17 residues long. V shed 3 bases and J 2 bases; nucleotides not matched to a gene: 10. This chain's CDR3 is CASSSGSGGTNTDTQYF. In DNA form, the CDR3 reads TGTGCCAGCAGCTCGGGCAGCGGGGGGACAAACACAGATACGCAGTATTTT.

The chain recombines TRBV2 with TRBJ1-5, with D uncertain. V was shortened by 2 bases and J by 5 bases, with 7 bases between the two germline ends. Germline-derived CDR1 and CDR2 are SNHLY and FYNNEI. The CDR3 runs 13 residues. The CDR3 DNA follows: TGTGCCAGCAGTGAATGGCTGCATCAGCCCCAGCATTTT. Translating gives CASSEWLHQPQHF.

The chain carries TRBV6-5 and TRBJ1-2, with TRBD1 identical over 7 bases. The V and J ends lost 6 bases and 1 base, in that order; junction bases with no gene match: 8. The CDR3 spans 15 residues. The germline V gene encodes CDR1 MNHEY and CDR2 SVGAGI. The CDR3 region is CASSLLRDSNYGYTF. CDR3 DNA: TGTGCCAGCAGCTTACTCCGGGACAGTAACTATGGCTACACCTTC.

The chain combines TRBV10-2 with TRBJ1-5; D unresolved. Germline CDR1 WSHSY, CDR2 SAAADI. The CDR3 extends over 14 amino acids. The germline V and J ends were trimmed by 2 bases and 7 bases, with 12 bases remaining between them. For the CDR3, the DNA is TGCGCCAGCAGTGAGCGAGGACGGGGACAGCCCCAGCATTTT. This codes for CASSERGRGQPQHF.

In this sample, this clone turned up once. The V gene is TRBV19, the J gene TRBJ1-2; perhaps TRBD1 as D (5 bases). Looked up from germline, CDR1 is LNHDA and CDR2 is SQIVND (reference sequence). This CDR3 is 14 amino acids long. V lost 5 bases to trimming and J lost 4 bases, with 14 bases between them. The chain's CDR3 is CASSGDGGGYGYTF. In nucleotides, the CDR3 is TGTGCCAGTAGTGGCGATGGGGGAGGCTATGGCTACACCTTC.

The chain couples TRBV5-1 to TRBJ2-1, with 9 bases lining up with TRBD2. Trimming cost V 0 bases and J 7 bases; bases outside gene matches: 8. Looked up from germline, CDR1 is SGHRS and CDR2 is YFSETQ. The CDR3 totals 16 residues. The CDR3 sequence is CASSLVAGGLNNEQFF. In nucleotides, the CDR3 is TGCGCCAGCAGCTTGGTGGCGGGGGGGTTGAATAATGAGCAGTTCTTC.

This clone was counted a single time. The chain links TRBV11-2 to TRBJ2-2; TRBD2 might be the D (7 bases). V was trimmed by 4 bases and J by 6 bases, leaving 21 bases between them. This CDR3 region has 17 residues. Germline-derived CDR1 and CDR2 are SGHAT and FQNNGV. The CDR3 loop is CASSSSRGARPPGELFF. CDR3 in DNA: TGTGCCAGCAGCTCCTCCCGGGGGGCCCGGCCTCCCGGGGAGCTGTTTTTT.

The rearrangement links TRBV10-3 to TRBJ2-1; the match to TRBD1 covers 7 bases. The CDR3 spans 14 residues. Germline V gene lookup returns CDR1 ENHRY and CDR2 SYGVKD. Germline trimming cut 6 bases from V and 9 bases from J; bases unmatched to any gene: 11. The CDR3: CAIRKNRGHPEQFF. For the CDR3, the DNA is TGTGCCATCAGAAAAAACAGGGGACACCCTGAGCAGTTCTTC.

The chain employs TRBV30 and TRBJ1-2, with D possibly TRBD1 on 5 matching bases. The CDR3 is made up of 13 amino acids. Trimming pared 2 bases from V and 2 bases from J, leaving 9 bases between. Germline V gene sequence: CDR1 GTSNPN, CDR2 SVGIG (reference sequence). CDR3 nucleotide sequence: TGTGCCTGGAGTCAGGGTTCAAACTATGGCTACACCTTC. Residues: CAWSQGSNYGYTF.

The rearrangement links TRBV5-4 to TRBJ2-1; 9 positions agree with TRBD2. CDR1 is SGHNT, CDR2 YYREEE, per germline (reference sequence). Trimming took 4 bases from V and 0 from J; bases not matched to a gene: 5. The CDR3 has 16 residues. The CDR3 DNA is TGTGCCAGCAGCCCATCTAGCGGGAACTCCTACAATGAGCAGTTCTTC. Encoded protein: CASSPSSGNSYNEQFF.